This T cell receptor (beta chain) was found in a study of blood T cell repertoires in COVID-19. About the study: Sources were T cells, B-cell-depleted T cells, or PBMCs; the material itself was cDNA or gDNA.

The repertoire was sequenced with immunoSEQ multiplex PCR; TCRdb's copy has only in-frame clones and lacks some. The table has 200,000 to 300,000 clones, about 87% seen once; the top ten hold 3.7%. The V end lost 4 bases, the J end lost 4 bases, and 16 bases lay between the germline ends. This CDR3 spans 16 amino acids. Looked up from germline, CDR1 is MNHEY and CDR2 is SMNVEV (reference sequence). V is TRBV27 and J is TRBJ1-4, with D possibly matching TRBD1 (5 bases). This receptor was identified in a middle-aged woman with acute or convalescent COVID-19. Sequencing input: peripheral blood. CDR3 region: CASSSPRQRFNEKLFF. The CDR3 coding sequence is TGTGCCAGCAGTTCACCCCGACAGCGCTTTAATGAAAAACTGTTTTTT.